Below are 24 T cell receptor beta chains sequenced from a single sample in a study of radiotherapy plus CTLA-4 blockade in lung cancer. Produced via immunoSEQ multiplex PCR; TCRdb's table is partial and in-frame only. The table shows 30,000 to 45,000 clones, with 72% occurring only once. The sequencing here drew on peripheral blood, taken from a patient treated with radiotherapy plus ipilimumab. The receptors stem from a human donor with non-small cell lung cancer who had stable disease on radiotherapy plus ipilimumab.

V gene TRBV7-2 combines with J gene TRBJ2-7; no definite D call. This CDR3 is 13 amino acids long. The V gene lost 2 bases and the J gene lost 10 bases, with 15 bases spanning the gap. Germline loops: CDR1 SGHTA, CDR2 FQGNSA. As DNA, the CDR3 is TGTGCCAGCAGCTTACCCACTTACGTGAACCAGTACTTC. Its translation: CASSLPTYVNQYF.

CDR3 sequence (DNA): TGTGCCAGTAGTTACGGGGGGGTTACCACAGATACGCAGTATTTT. It yields the protein CASSYGGVTTDTQYF. The gene calls are TRBV19 and TRBJ2-3; 8 nucleotides line up with TRBD2. The CDR3 spans 15 residues. V trimming: 5 bases; J trimming: 2 bases; junction bases outside the gene matches: 6. In germline, CDR1 is LNHDA, CDR2 SQIVND (reference sequence).

The chain recombines TRBV7-2 with TRBJ2-2; unclear D gene. Trimming stripped 0 bases from V and 2 bases from J, with 4 bases between. This CDR3 has 14 amino acids. Germline CDR1 and CDR2: SGHTA and FQGNSA. In DNA, the CDR3 is TGTGCCAGCAGCTTAGCGACTAACACCGGGGAGCTGTTTTTT. Amino acid sequence: CASSLATNTGELFF.

In its sample, this clone was seen many times. The chain carries TRBV5-6 and TRBJ2-2; no reliable D call. There are 12 residues in the CDR3. Germline-derived CDR1 and CDR2 are SGHDT and YYEEEE. V dropped 2 bases and J dropped 5 bases, with 4 bases sitting between them. The CDR3 nucleotides read TGTGCCAGCAGCTTCGGGACCGGGGAGCTGTTTTTT. It yields the protein CASSFGTGELFF.

V is TRBV5-1 and J is TRBJ2-3; the D gene is possibly TRBD2 (6 bases). Deletions cut 4 bases from V and 4 bases from J, with 16 bases between. Germline-derived CDR1 and CDR2 are SGHRS and YFSETQ. The CDR3 loop spans 15 amino acids. This chain's CDR3 is CASSPGGRHADTQYF. CDR3 sequence (DNA): TGCGCCAGCAGCCCCGGAGGGAGGCATGCAGATACGCAGTATTTT.

V usage is TRBV7-9 and J usage is TRBJ1-2; D possibly corresponds to TRBD1 (5 bases). Germline V lookup: CDR1 SEHNR, CDR2 FQNEAQ (reference sequence). There are 18 residues in the CDR3. V dropped 4 bases and J dropped 3 bases, with 24 bases sitting between them. CDR3 nucleotide sequence: TGTGCCAGCAGCTCAACCCAACGGGACTCCCGAGATGACTATGGCTACACCTTC. This translates into CASSSTQRDSRDDYGYTF. The variable domain in full, with the rest retrieved from reference TRBV7-9 and TRBJ1-2, is DTGVSQNPRHKITKRGQNVTFRCDPISEHNRLYWYRQTLGQGPEFLTYFQNEAQLEKSRLLSDRFSAERPKGSFSTLEIQRTEQGDSAMYLCASSSTQRDSRDDYGYTFGSGTRLTVV.

The V and J genes are TRBV29-1 and TRBJ2-2; tentative D call: TRBD2 (7 bases). This CDR3 comprises 15 residues. Germline V gene data show CDR1 as SQVTM and CDR2 as ANQGSEA. The V end was cut by 7 bases, the J end by 5 bases, with 20 bases between. In nucleotides, the CDR3 is TGCAGCGCGGGGGGCGGACAGTCGGGGACCGGGGAGCTGTTTTTT. As protein: CSAGGGQSGTGELFF.

The chain joins TRBV4-1 to TRBJ1-1; the D gene is possibly TRBD1 (6 bases). The CDR3 extends over 13 amino acids. CDR1 is MGHRA and CDR2 is YSYEKL in the germline V gene. Trimming cost V 9 bases and J 1 base, with 12 bases left between them. For the CDR3, the DNA is TGCGCCAGTAGGCGACAGGAGAACACTGAAGCTTTCTTT. This sequence encodes CASRRQENTEAFF.

The chain links TRBV5-4 to TRBJ1-6, with TRBD1 matching 8 bases. J gave up 7 bases and V 4 bases, and 7 bases lay outside the gene matches. CDR3 length: 15 residues. Germline CDR1 and CDR2: SGHNT and YYREEE (reference sequence). The CDR3 sequence is CASSQGTGRNSPLHF. The CDR3 coding sequence is TGTGCCAGCAGCCAGGGGACAGGTCGGAATTCACCCCTCCACTTT.

This clone ranks as medium-sized. The chain carries TRBV11-2 and TRBJ1-6; D perhaps matches TRBD1 (5 bases). This CDR3 spans 14 amino acids. Germline V gives CDR1 SGHAT, CDR2 FQNNGV. Trimming removed 4 bases at V and 10 bases at J, with 14 bases between. The CDR3 spells CASSSLGGNSPLHF. CDR3 coding DNA: TGTGCCAGCAGCTCCCTGGGGGGAAACTCACCCCTCCACTTT.

CDR3 DNA sequence: TGTGCCAGTAGTAAAACCGGGACAAGCACCACCGGGGAGCTGTTTTTT. Translating gives CASSKTGTSTTGELFF. The genes are TRBV19 and TRBJ2-2; D is possibly TRBD1 (6 bases). The germline V gene has CDR1 LNHDA and CDR2 SQIVND (reference sequence). CDR3 length: 16 residues. The ends were cut back, 4 bases at V and 4 bases at J, with 16 bases in the middle. Full variable domain (rest looked up from reference TRBV19 and TRBJ2-2): DGGITQSPKYLFRKEGQNVTLSCEQNLNHDAMYWYRQDPGQGLRLIYYSQIVNDFQKGDIAEGYSVSREKKESFPLTVTSAQKNPTAFYLCASSKTGTSTTGELFFGEGSRLTVL.

V gene TRBV5-5 combines with J gene TRBJ2-5, with 8 bases that match TRBD1. Germline CDR1 SGHKS, CDR2 YYEKEE (reference sequence). J was trimmed by 3 bases and V by 0 bases; bases with no gene match: 4. This CDR3 contains 15 residues. The CDR3 DNA sequence: TGTGCCAGCAGCTTGGGGGACAGGTTGAAAGAGACCCAGTACTTC. Its protein product is CASSLGDRLKETQYF.

A word on this clone: An end of the junction differs from the germline gene, which may be a read error. Other nucleotide sequences in the sample specify the same CDR3. The chain recombines TRBV19 with TRBJ2-2, with D possibly matching TRBD2 (5 bases). Germline lookup yields CDR1 LNHDA and CDR2 SQIVND (reference sequence). This CDR3 has 16 residues. In DNA form, the CDR3 reads TGTGCCAGTAGTATGGGCTCAAGTGCGAACACCGGGGAGCTGTTTTTC. This encodes CASSMGSSANTGELFF.

The chain employs TRBV27 and TRBJ1-6, with unresolved D. The ends were cut back, 7 bases at V and 0 bases at J, with 7 bases in the middle. Germline CDR1 and CDR2: MNHEY and SMNVEV (reference sequence). The length of the CDR3 is 14 residues. The DNA of the CDR3 is TGTGCCAGCAACCCGAGCTCCTATAATTCACCCCTCCACTTT. Translation: CASNPSSYNSPLHF.

The V gene is TRBV29-1, the J gene TRBJ1-1; a weak D match, TRBD1 (5 bases). Germline assignment: CDR1 SQVTM and CDR2 ANQGSEA. There are 13 residues in the CDR3. The V end was cut by 1 base, the J end by 1 base, with 7 bases between. The chain's CDR3 is CSVEGQTNTEAFF. For the CDR3, the DNA is TGCAGCGTTGAAGGACAGACGAACACTGAAGCTTTCTTT.

CDR3 sequence: CASSSTGTVGYGYTF. The CDR3 coding sequence is TGTGCCAGCAGCTCAACCGGGACAGTAGGCTATGGCTACACCTTC. J is TRBJ1-2 and V is TRBV7-8, with 7 positions matching TRBD1. V gave up 4 bases and J gave up 4 bases; unmatched junction bases: 9. The CDR3 extends over 15 amino acids. Germline loops: CDR1 SGHVS, CDR2 FQNEAQ. Looking up the rest from reference TRBV7-8 and TRBJ1-2 gives the full variable domain: GAGVSQSPRYKVAKRGQDVALRCDPISGHVSLFWYQQALGQGPEFLTYFQNEAQLDKSGLPSDRFFAERPEGSVSTLKIQRTQQEDSAVYLCASSSTGTVGYGYTFGSGTRLTVV.

This clone was observed at least ten times. The gene calls are TRBV5-1 and TRBJ1-1; 8 nucleotides agree with TRBD1. J lost 4 bases, V lost 4 bases, and 6 bases had no gene match. CDR3 length equals 14 residues. The germline V gene has CDR1 SGHRS and CDR2 YFSETQ. The CDR3 DNA reads TGCGCCAGCAGCGCCCGACAGGGGTTCACTGAAGCTTTCTTT. Amino acid sequence: CASSARQGFTEAFF.

This clone was counted once. This rearrangement joins TRBV15 to TRBJ2-5; 10 nucleotides align to TRBD1. Unmatched junction bases numbered 9, after V lost 0 bases and J lost 5 bases. The germline gives CDR1 LNHNV, CDR2 YYDKDF (reference sequence). CDR3 length equals 17 residues. The CDR3 sequence: CATSRDTGTGARETQYF. In DNA, the CDR3 is TGTGCCACCAGCAGAGATACCGGGACAGGGGCGAGGGAGACCCAGTACTTC. The full variable domain, with the rest looked up from reference TRBV15 and TRBJ2-5, is DAMVIQNPRYQVTQFGKPVTLSCSQTLNHNVMYWYQQKSSQAPKLLFHYYDKDFNNEADTPDNFQSRRPNTSFCFLDIRSPGLGDTAMYLCATSRDTGTGARETQYFGPGTRLLVL.

The CDR3 bases are TGTGCCAGCTCACCCTGGCCCCTCGATCAGCCCCAGCATTTT. Translating it yields CASSPWPLDQPQHF. The V gene is TRBV18, the J gene TRBJ1-5; D gene ambiguous. V lost 3 bases to trimming and J lost 5 bases, with 11 bases between them. Germline CDR1 is KGHSH and CDR2 is LQKENI. This CDR3 is 14 amino acids long.

The genes are TRBV30 and TRBJ1-4; TRBD1 matches 9 bases. Trimming cost V 1 base and J 3 bases; bases outside gene matches: 3. Germline V gene sequence: CDR1 GTSNPN, CDR2 SVGIG (reference sequence). This CDR3 has 15 residues. The CDR3 reads CAWSARQGANEKLFF. DNA for the CDR3: TGTGCCTGGAGTGCACGACAGGGGGCTAATGAAAAACTGTTTTTT.

The V call is TRBV10-3, the J call TRBJ1-4; 7 positions match TRBD1. The CDR3 spans 13 residues. Germline values: CDR1 ENHRY, CDR2 SYGVKD. Germline trimming cut 4 bases from V and 8 bases from J; bases unmatched to any gene: 4. For the CDR3, the DNA is TGTGCCATCAGTGCGGGACAGTCAGAAAAACTGTTTTTT. It codes for CAISAGQSEKLFF.

J is TRBJ2-5 and V is TRBV7-9, with D possibly being TRBD2 (6 bases). Trimming left V 5 bases short and J 4 bases short, with 17 bases between. The length of the CDR3 is 15 residues. Germline V gene sequence: CDR1 SEHNR, CDR2 FQNEAQ (reference sequence). The CDR3 DNA sequence: TGTGCCAGCAGCCCCGGGTTTAATAGCGGAGAGACCCAGTACTTC. This sequence encodes CASSPGFNSGETQYF.

V gene TRBV6-5 combines with J gene TRBJ1-2, with D perhaps TRBD1 (5 bases). The germline V and J ends were trimmed by 6 bases and 6 bases, with 17 bases remaining between them. This CDR3 contains 14 residues. In germline, CDR1 is MNHEY, CDR2 SVGAGI. The CDR3 DNA is TGTGCCAGCAGGACCTCCAGGGCCCCTGATGGCTACACCTTC. It specifies CASRTSRAPDGYTF.

The V gene is TRBV5-6, the J gene TRBJ2-1, with D unresolved. CDR1 is SGHDT and CDR2 is YYEEEE in the germline V gene. This CDR3 spans 15 amino acids. V lost 2 bases and J lost 4, with 13 bases in between. CDR3 in amino acids: CASSFLARAYNEQFF. CDR3 in DNA: TGTGCCAGCAGCTTCCTCGCCCGCGCTTACAATGAGCAGTTCTTC.